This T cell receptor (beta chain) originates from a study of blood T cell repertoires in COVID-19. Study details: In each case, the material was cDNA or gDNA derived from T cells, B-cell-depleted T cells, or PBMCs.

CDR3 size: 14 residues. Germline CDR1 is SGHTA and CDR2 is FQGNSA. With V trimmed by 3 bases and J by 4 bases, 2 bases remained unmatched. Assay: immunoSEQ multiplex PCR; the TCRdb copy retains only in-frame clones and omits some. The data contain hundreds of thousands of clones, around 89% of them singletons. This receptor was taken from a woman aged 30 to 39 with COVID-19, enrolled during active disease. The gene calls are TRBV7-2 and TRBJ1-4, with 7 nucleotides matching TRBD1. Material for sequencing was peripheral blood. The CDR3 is CASSFQGGNEKLFF. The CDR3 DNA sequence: TGTGCCAGCAGCTTCCAGGGGGGTAATGAAAAACTGTTTTTT.